The source of this TCR beta chain is a study of shared clonotypes between healthy human individuals. V lost 0 bases and J lost 5, with 13 bases in between. Germline CDR1 LNHDA, CDR2 SQIVND (reference sequence). This CDR3 spans 15 amino acids. CD8 cells regarded as naive lacked CD45RO, were positively chosen for CCR7, and omitted terminally differentiated effector memory CD45RA+ cells. Profiling relied on immunoSEQ multiplex PCR, and the TCRdb table lists in-frame clones only, not all of them. There are about 2,200,000 clones in the sample; about 93% occur only once, and around 1.7% lies in the top ten.

This clonotype was obtained from a young man in good health. Some clones in this sample may be carry-over from other donors' samples. Sequenced: naive CD8+ T cells from PBMCs. The chain carries TRBV19 and TRBJ1-1; D unclear. The chain's CDR3 is CASSIDPPPGTEAFF. Written as DNA, the CDR3 is TGTGCCAGTAGTATAGATCCCCCCCCCGGAACTGAAGCTTTCTTT.